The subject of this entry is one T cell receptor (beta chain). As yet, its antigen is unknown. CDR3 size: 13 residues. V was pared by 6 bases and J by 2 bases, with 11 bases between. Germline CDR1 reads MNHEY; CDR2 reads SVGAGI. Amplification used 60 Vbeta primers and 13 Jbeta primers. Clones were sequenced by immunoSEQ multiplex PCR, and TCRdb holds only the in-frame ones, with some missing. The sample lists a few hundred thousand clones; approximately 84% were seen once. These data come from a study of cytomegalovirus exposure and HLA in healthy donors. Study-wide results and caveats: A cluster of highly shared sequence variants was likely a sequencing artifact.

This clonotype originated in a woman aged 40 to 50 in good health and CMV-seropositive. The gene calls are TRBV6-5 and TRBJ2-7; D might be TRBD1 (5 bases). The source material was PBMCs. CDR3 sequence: CASRRGPTYEQYF. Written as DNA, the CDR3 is TGTGCCAGCAGAAGGGGCCCAACCTACGAGCAGTACTTC.